This T cell receptor beta chain was profiled in a study of cytomegalovirus exposure and HLA in healthy donors. Study-wide results and limits: Sequences of the TCR beta chain were said to predict the HLA-A and HLA-B alleles of most subjects accurately. An observed cluster of highly shared sequence variants was recorded as a likely sequencing artifact.

CDR1 is SNHLY, CDR2 FYNNEI, per germline. The junction had 8 bases not matched to a gene; V was cut back by 5 bases and J by 10 bases. This CDR3 is 14 amino acids long. Regarding this clone: What it binds is unknown.

The primer mix had 60 Vbeta and 13 Jbeta primers. Source study methods: Per a later analysis, the number of unique TCR beta chains was approximately 80 million, of which about 11 million were shared. Using immunoSEQ multiplex PCR, the repertoire was profiled, and TCRdb retains in-frame clones only, with some absent. That table supplies the V and J calls and clone size; D and trimming were determined from the DNA. The sample table includes roughly 120,000 clones. Sequencing was carried out using PBMCs. The sequence came from a man between 18 and 29 years old in good health and CMV-seronegative. This sequence joins TRBV2 and TRBJ1-4; TRBD1 aligns across 9 bases. CDR3 region: CASSTGGRMGKLFF. CDR3 coding DNA: TGTGCCAGCAGTACAGGGGGCAGAATGGGAAAACTGTTTTTT.